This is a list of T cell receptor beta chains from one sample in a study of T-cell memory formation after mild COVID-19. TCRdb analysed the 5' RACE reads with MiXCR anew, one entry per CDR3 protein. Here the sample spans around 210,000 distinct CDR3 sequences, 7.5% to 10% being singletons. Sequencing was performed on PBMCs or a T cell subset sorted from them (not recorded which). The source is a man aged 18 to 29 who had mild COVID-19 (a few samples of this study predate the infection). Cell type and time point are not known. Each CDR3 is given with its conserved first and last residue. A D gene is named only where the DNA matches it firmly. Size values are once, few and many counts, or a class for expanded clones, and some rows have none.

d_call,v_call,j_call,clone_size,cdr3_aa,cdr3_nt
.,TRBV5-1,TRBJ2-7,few,CASSLESTRFPYEQYF,TGCGCCAGCAGCTTGGAGTCGACAAGGTTTCCCTACGAGCAGTACTTC
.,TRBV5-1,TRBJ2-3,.,CASSSTRDGLRTDTQYF,TGCGCCAGCAGCTCAACGAGAGACGGTCTTCGCACAGATACGCAGTATTTT
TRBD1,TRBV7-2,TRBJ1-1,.,CASSRPGQGATEAFF,TGTGCCAGCAGCCGCCCGGGACAGGGGGCGACGGAAGCTTTCTTT
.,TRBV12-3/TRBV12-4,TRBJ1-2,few,CASSSNRDPYGYTF,TGTGCCAGCAGTTCGAATCGGGACCCCTATGGCTACACCTTC
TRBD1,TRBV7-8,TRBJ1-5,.,CASRSSGTANQPQHF,TGTGCCAGCCGCTCATCCGGGACAGCCAATCAGCCCCAGCATTTT
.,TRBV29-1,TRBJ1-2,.,CSVGGANYGYTF,TGCAGCGTCGGGGGGGCGAACTATGGCTACACCTTC
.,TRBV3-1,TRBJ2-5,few,CASSQRGQETQYF,TGTGCCAGCAGCCAACGGGGTCAGGAGACCCAGTACTTC
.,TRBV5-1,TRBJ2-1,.,CASRGSVEYNEQFF,TGCGCCAGCAGGGGGAGTGTTGAGTACAATGAGCAGTTCTTC
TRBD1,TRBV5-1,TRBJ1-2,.,CASSLRDRGHGYTF,TGCGCCAGCAGCTTGAGGGACAGGGGGCACGGCTACACCTTC
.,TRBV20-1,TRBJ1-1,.,CSASILPKNTEAFF,TGCAGTGCTAGCATTCTACCAAAGAACACTGAAGCTTTCTTT
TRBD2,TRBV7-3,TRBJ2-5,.,CASSLGRGGPGETQYF,TGTGCCAGCAGCTTGGGGCGGGGGGGCCCTGGAGAGACCCAGTACTTC
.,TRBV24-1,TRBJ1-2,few,CATSVPGRRTCYGYTF,TGTGCCACCAGTGTCCCGGGACGCAGGACATGCTATGGCTACACCTTC
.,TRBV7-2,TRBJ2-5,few,CASSWGQGGTQYF,TGTGCCAGCAGCTGGGGGCAGGGCGGGACCCAGTACTTC
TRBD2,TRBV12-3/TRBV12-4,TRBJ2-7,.,CASRNLAGGYEQYF,TGTGCCAGCAGGAATCTAGCGGGGGGTTACGAGCAGTACTTC
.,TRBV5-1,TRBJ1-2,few,CASSLVALGVIYGYTF,TGCGCCAGCAGCTTGGTGGCCCTGGGGGTGATCTATGGCTACACCTTC
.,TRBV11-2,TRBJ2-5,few,CASSLDPGETQYF,TGTGCCAGCAGCCTCGACCCCGGGGAGACCCAGTACTTC
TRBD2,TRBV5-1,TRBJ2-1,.,CASSTGRLAGGVNEQFF,TGCGCCAGCAGCACCGGCAGACTAGCGGGGGGGGTAAATGAGCAGTTCTTC
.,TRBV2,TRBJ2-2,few,CASSEAVPGIAGELFF,TGTGCCAGCAGTGAAGCGGTGCCGGGGATTGCCGGGGAGCTGTTTTTT
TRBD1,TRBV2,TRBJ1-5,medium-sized,CASRRDSNQPQHF,TGTGCCAGCAGGCGGGACAGTAATCAGCCCCAGCATTTT
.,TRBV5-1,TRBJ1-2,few,CASSHEGSGYTF,TGCGCCAGCAGCCACGAGGGTTCTGGCTACACCTTC
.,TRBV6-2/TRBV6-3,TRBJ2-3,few,CASSQPGSRGTQYF,TGTGCCAGCAGTCAACCCGGGTCCAGGGGTACGCAGTATTTT
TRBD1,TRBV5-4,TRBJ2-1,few,CASSLGQGEFF,TGTGCCAGCAGCTTGGGACAGGGAGAGTTCTTC
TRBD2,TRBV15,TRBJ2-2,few,CATSRDPSGGIGELFF,TGTGCCACCAGCAGAGATCCTAGCGGGGGTATCGGGGAGCTGTTTTTT
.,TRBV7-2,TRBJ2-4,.,CASSPAVVVGNIQYF,TGTGCCAGCAGCCCGGCCGTGGTCGTAGGGAACATTCAGTACTTC
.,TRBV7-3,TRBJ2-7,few,CASSLTPASYEQYF,TGTGCCAGCAGCTTAACTCCGGCCTCCTACGAGCAGTACTTC
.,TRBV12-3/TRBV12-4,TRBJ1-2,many,CASSRREVDYGYTF,TGTGCCAGCAGCCGGAGGGAAGTTGACTATGGCTACACCTTC
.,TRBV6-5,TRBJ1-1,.,CASSYAAGSDTEAFF,TGTGCCAGCAGTTACGCCGCAGGAAGCGACACTGAAGCTTTCTTT
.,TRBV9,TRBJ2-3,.,CASSSSPSADTQYF,TGTGCCAGCAGCTCGTCCCCTAGCGCAGATACGCAGTATTTT
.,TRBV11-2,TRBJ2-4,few,CASSPRSGTILAKNIQYF,TGTGCCAGCAGCCCTAGATCCGGAACAATACTAGCCAAAAACATTCAGTACTTC
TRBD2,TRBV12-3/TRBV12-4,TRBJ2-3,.,CASTRLAGVHLTDTQYF,TGTGCCAGCACCCGACTAGCGGGGGTCCATCTCACAGATACGCAGTATTTT
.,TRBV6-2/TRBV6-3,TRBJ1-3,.,CASSSPGHSGNTIYF,TGTGCCAGCAGTTCTCCGGGACACTCTGGAAACACCATATATTTT
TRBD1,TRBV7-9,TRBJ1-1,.,CASSSGQGGNTEAFF,TGTGCCAGCAGCTCGGGACAGGGGGGGAACACTGAAGCTTTCTTT
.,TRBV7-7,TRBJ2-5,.,CASSIIPGAQETQYF,TGTGCCAGCAGCATTATCCCAGGAGCCCAAGAGACCCAGTACTTC
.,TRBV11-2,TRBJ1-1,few,CASSITGTEAFF,TGTGCCAGCAGCATCACGGGAACTGAAGCTTTCTTT
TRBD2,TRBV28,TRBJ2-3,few,CASMSAGVTDTQYF,TGTGCCAGCATGTCAGCGGGGGTCACAGATACGCAGTATTTT
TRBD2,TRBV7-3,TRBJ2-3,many,CASSLGNSGGGSTDTQYF,TGTGCCAGCAGCTTAGGGAATAGCGGGGGGGGTAGCACAGATACGCAGTATTTT
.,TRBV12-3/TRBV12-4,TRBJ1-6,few,CASSIQGFSNSPLHF,TGTGCCAGCAGTATACAGGGATTTAGCAATTCACCCCTCCACTTT
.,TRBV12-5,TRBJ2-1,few,CASGLGQTGQQFF,TGTGCTAGTGGTTTGGGACAAACAGGGCAGCAGTTCTTC
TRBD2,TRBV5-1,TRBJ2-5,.,CASSHGTSVEETQYF,TGCGCCAGCAGCCACGGGACTAGCGTTGAAGAGACCCAGTACTTC
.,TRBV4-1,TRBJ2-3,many,CASSQELAGNTDTQYF,TGCGCCAGCAGCCAAGAACTAGCTGGTAACACAGATACGCAGTATTTT
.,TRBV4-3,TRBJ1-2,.,CASSPGAGYGYTF,TGCGCCAGCAGCCCCGGGGCGGGTTATGGCTACACCTTC
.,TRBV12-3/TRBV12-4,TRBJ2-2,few,CASSLLGRGKSTGELFF,TGTGCCAGCAGTTTATTAGGGCGGGGAAAATCCACCGGGGAGCTGTTTTTT
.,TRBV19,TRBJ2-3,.,CASSQGVPTDTQYF,TGTGCCAGTAGTCAAGGGGTCCCTACAGATACGCAGTATTTT
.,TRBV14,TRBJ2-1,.,CASSRLGGTDYNEQFF,TGTGCCAGCAGCCGTCTGGGCGGGACAGACTACAATGAGCAGTTCTTC
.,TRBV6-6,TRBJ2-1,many,CASSYSGRDNEQFF,TGTGCCAGCAGTTACTCGGGACGGGACAATGAGCAGTTCTTC
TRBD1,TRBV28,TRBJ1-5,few,CASRGDRGNQPQHF,TGTGCCAGCAGGGGGGACAGAGGGAATCAGCCCCAGCATTTT